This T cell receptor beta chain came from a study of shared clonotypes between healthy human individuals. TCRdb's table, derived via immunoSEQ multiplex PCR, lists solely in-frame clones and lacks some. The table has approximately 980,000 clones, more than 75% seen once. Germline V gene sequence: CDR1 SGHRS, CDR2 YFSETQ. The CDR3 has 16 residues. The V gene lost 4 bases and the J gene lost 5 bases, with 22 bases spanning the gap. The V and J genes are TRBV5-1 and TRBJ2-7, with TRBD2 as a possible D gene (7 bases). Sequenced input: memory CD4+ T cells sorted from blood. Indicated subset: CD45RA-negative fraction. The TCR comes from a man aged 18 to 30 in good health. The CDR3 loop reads CASSVRGGTTPNEQYF. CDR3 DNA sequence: TGCGCCAGCAGCGTGCGAGGGGGGACTACCCCGAACGAGCAGTACTTC.